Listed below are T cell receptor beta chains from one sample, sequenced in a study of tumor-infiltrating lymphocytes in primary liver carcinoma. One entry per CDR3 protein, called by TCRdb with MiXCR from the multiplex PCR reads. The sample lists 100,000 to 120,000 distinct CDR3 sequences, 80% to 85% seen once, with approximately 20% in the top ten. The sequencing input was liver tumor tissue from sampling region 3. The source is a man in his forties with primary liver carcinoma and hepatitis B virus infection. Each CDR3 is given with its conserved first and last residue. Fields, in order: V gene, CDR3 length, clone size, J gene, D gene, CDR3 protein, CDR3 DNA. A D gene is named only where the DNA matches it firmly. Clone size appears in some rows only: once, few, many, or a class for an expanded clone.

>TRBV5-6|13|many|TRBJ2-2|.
CASSFANTGELFF
TGTGCCAGCAGCTTCGCGAACACCGGGGAGCTGTTTTTT
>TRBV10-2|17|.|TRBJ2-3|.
CASSELQGVASTDTQYF
TGCGCCAGCAGCGAGTTACAGGGAGTAGCTAGTACAGATACGCAGTATTTT
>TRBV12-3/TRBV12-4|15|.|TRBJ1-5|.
CVSTRGTAINQPQYF
TGTGTCAGCACGCGGGGCACCGCAATAAATCAGCCCCAATATTTT
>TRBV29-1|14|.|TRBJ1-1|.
CSVRSFGRSTEAFF
TGCAGCGTCCGCTCGTTCGGGAGAAGCACTGAAGCTTTCTTT
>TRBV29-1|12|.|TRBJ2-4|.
CSVIHGLDIQYF
TGCAGCGTAATTCACGGGCTGGACATTCAATACTTC
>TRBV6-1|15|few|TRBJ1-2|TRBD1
CTSIVSGTGSDGYTF
TGTACCAGCATAGTTTCCGGGACAGGCTCTGACGGCTACACCTTC
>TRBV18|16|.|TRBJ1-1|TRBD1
CTSSPTRDSLNTEAFF
TGTACCAGCTCACCAACCCGGGACAGTTTGAACACTGAAGCTTTCTTT
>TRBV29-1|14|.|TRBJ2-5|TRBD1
CVEADRGRAETQYF
TGCGTTGAAGCGGACAGGGGGCGAGCAGAGACCCAGTACTTC
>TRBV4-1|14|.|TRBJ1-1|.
CASSQDQRAGEAFF
TGCGCCAGTAGCCAAGACCAGCGGGCGGGTGAAGCTTTCTTT
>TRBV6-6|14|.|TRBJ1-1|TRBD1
CAISGDSKNNEAFF
TGTGCCATCTCCGGGGACAGTAAGAACAATGAAGCTTTCTTT
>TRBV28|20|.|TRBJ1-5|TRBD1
CASREDRAAYSLTSKWTQHF
TGTGCCAGCAGAGAAGACAGGGCAGCCTATAGCCTCACCTCCAAGTGGACCCAGCATTTT
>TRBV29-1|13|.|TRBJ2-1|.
CSVVWAQSGKQFF
TGTAGCGTTGTCTGGGCCCAGAGCGGTAAGCAGTTCTTC
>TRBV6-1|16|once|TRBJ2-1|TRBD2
CACGEQTSGRTNEQFF
TGTGCCTGCGGTGAACAGACTAGCGGGAGGACCAATGAGCAGTTCTTC
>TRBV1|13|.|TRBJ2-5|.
CTSSYDIQETQYF
TGCACTAGCAGTTACGACATACAAGAGACCCAATACTTC
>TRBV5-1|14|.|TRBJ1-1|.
CAGSATTEPTEAFF
TGCGCCGGCAGCGCGACGACAGAGCCTACTGAAGCTTTCTTT
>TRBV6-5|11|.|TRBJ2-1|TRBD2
CANGSGVGQFF
TGTGCCAACGGGAGCGGGGTTGGACAGTTCTTC
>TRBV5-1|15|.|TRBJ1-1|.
CASRVNRVADTEVFF
TGCGCCAGCAGGGTAAACAGGGTGGCGGACACTGAAGTTTTCTTT
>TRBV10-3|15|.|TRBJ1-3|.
CASTGDLSSGDTIYF
TGTGCCAGTACGGGGGACTTGAGCTCTGGAGACACCATATATTTT
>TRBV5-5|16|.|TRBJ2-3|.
CASSPGLIAGTDTQYF
TGTGCCAGCAGCCCCGGACTCATCGCAGGGACAGATACGCAGTATTTT
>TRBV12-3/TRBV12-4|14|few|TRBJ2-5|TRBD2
CVCSGGRGEETQYF
TGTGTCTGCAGCGGCGGACGGGGGGAAGAGACCCAGTACTTC
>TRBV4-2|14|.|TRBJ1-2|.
CVSSPLEGNYDYTF
TGTGTCAGCAGCCCCTTAGAAGGGAACTATGACTACACCTTC
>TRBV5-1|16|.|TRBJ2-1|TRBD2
CTSSLTLAGGGNEQFF
TGCACCAGCAGCCTGACTTTAGCGGGAGGCGGCAATGAGCAGTTCTTC
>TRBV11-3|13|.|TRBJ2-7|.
CAISVGRSYEQYF
TGTGCCATCAGCGTGGGACGGTCCTACGAGCAGTATTTC
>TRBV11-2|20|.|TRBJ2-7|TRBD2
CASSLREGRTSGLSSCEQYF
TGTGCCAGTAGCTTGAGGGAGGGGAGGACTAGCGGGCTCAGCTCCTGTGAGCAGTACTTC
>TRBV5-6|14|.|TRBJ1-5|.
CAGSLGFDNQSRHF
TGTGCCGGCAGCTTGGGGTTCGACAATCAGTCCCGGCATTTT
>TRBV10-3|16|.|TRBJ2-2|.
CAISVLLEANTGELVF
TGTGCCATCAGTGTATTGCTGGAGGCGAACACCGGGGAGCTAGTTTTT
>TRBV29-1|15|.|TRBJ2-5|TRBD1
CSVDAVRGRAETQYF
TGCAGTGTTGATGCGGTCAGGGGGCGAGCAGAGACCCAGTACTTC
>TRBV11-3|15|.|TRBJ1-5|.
CASSSDPEVAQPQHF
TGTGCCAGCAGCTCAGATCCGGAGGTGGCTCAGCCCCAGCATTTT
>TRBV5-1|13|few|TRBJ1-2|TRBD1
CVSSDRVDHGYTF
TGCGTCAGCAGCGACAGGGTTGACCATGGCTACACCTTC
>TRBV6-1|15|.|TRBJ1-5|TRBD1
CASSVPGQGNQPQHF
TGTGCCAGCAGTGTTCCGGGACAGGGGAATCAGCCTCAGCATTTC
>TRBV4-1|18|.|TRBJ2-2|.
CASSQPTRGVVDTGELFF
TGCGCCAGCAGCCAACCCACCCGAGGGGTCGTGGACACCGGGGAGCTGTTTTTT
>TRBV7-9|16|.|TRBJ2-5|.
CPSILGGAPYQETQYF
TGTCCCAGCATCCTAGGCGGGGCTCCATACCAAGAGACCCAGTACTTC
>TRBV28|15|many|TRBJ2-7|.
CASRNRDLSSYEQYF
TGTGCCAGCAGAAACCGGGACCTTAGCTCCTACGAGCAGTACTTC
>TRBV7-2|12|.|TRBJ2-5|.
CASGPLKGTQYF
TGTGCCAGCGGACCCCTGAAGGGGACCCAGTACTTC
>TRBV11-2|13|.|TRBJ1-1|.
CASSLGLNTEALF
TGTGCCAGTAGCTTAGGCCTTAACACTGAAGCTCTCTTT
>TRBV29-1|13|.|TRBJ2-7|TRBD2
CSVGGASAYEQYF
TGCAGCGTCGGGGGGGCATCGGCCTACGAGCAGTACTTC